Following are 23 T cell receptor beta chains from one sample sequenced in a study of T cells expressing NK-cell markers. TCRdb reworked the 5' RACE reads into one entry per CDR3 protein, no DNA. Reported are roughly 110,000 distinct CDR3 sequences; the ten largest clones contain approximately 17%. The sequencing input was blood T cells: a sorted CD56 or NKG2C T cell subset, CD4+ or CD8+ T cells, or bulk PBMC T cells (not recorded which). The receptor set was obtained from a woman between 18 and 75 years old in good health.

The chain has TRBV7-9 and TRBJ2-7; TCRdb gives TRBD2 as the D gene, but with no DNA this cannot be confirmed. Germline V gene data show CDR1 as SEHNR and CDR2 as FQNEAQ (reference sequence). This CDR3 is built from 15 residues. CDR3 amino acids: CASSLVGASGFEQYF.

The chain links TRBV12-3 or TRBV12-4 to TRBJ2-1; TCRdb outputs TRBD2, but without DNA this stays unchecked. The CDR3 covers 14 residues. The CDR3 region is CASSSGRAVGEQFF.

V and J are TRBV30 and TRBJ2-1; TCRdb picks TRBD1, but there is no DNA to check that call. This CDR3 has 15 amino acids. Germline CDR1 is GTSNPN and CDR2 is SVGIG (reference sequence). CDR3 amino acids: CAWNPGTGGYNEQFF.

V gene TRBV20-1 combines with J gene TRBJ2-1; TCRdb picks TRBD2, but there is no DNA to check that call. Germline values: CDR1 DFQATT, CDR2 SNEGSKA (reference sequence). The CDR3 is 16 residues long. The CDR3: CSARVLAGVSYNEQFF.

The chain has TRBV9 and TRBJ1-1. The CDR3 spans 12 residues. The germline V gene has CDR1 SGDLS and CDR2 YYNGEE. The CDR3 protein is CASSSGGTEAFF.

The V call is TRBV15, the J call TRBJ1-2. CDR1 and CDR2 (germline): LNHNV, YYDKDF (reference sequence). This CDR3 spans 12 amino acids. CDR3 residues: CATSRAVEGYTF.

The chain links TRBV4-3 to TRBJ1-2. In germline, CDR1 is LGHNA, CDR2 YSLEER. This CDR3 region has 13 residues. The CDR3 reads CASSQASSYGYTF.

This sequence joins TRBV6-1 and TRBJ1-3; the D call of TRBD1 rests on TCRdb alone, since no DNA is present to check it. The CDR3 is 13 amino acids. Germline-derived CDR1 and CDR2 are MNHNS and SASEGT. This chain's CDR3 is CASSPTGVVTIYF.

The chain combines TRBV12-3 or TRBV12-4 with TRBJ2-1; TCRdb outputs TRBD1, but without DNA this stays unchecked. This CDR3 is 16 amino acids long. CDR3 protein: CASRRGTSPTYNEQFF.

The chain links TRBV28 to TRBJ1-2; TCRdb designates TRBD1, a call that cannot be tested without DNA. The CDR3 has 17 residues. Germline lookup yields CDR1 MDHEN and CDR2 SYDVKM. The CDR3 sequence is CASRLTPDSNTNYGYTF.

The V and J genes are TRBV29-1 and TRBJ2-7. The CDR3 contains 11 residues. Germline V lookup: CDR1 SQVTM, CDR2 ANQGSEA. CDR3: CSVVESGEQYF.

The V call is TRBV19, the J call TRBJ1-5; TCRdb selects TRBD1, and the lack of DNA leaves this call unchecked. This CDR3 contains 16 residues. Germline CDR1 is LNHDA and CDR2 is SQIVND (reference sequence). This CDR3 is CASSTYPQAGSQPQHF.

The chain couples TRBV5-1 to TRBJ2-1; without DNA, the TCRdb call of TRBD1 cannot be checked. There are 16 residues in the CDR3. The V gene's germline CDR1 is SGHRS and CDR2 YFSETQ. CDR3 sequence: CASSWPPDRGLAEQFF.

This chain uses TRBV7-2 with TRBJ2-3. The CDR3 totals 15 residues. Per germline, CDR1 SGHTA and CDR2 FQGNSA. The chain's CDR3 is CASSSDFYRTDTQYF.

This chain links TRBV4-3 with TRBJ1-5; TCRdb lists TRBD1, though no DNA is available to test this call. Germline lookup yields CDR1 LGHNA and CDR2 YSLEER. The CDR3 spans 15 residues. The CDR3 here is CASSQDQGQGQPQHF.

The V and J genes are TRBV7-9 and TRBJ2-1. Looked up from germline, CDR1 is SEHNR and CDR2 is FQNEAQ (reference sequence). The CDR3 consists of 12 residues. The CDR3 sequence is CASSLRFNEQFF.

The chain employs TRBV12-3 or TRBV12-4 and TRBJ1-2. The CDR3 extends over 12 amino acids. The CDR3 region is CASSGGGYGYTF.

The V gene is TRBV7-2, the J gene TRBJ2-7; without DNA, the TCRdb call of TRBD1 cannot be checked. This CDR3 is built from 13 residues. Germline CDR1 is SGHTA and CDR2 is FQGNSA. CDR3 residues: CASSALDSYEQYF. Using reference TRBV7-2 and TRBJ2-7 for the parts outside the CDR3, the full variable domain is GAGVSQSPSNKVTEKGKDVELRCDPISGHTALYWYRQSLGQGLEFLIYFQGNSAPDKSGLPSDRFSAERTGGSVSTLTIQRTQQEDSAVYLCASSALDSYEQYFGPGTRLTVT.

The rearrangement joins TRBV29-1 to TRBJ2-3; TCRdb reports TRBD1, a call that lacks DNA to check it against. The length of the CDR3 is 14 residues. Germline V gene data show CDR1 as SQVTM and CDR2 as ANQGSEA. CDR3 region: CSVDGGQETDTQYF.

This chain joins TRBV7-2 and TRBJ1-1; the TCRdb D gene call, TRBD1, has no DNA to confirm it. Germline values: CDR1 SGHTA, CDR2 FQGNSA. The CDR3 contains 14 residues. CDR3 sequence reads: CASSSPGQGTEAFF. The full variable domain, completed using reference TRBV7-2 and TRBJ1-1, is GAGVSQSPSNKVTEKGKDVELRCDPISGHTALYWYRQSLGQGLEFLIYFQGNSAPDKSGLPSDRFSAERTGGSVSTLTIQRTQQEDSAVYLCASSSPGQGTEAFFGQGTRLTVV.

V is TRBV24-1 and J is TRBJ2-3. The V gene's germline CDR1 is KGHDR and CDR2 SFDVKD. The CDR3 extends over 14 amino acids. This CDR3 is CATSDPPLGDTQYF.

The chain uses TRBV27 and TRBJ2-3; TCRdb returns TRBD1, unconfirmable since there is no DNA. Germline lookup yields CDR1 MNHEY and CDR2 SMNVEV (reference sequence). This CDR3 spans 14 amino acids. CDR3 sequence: CASSDGGSTDTQYF.

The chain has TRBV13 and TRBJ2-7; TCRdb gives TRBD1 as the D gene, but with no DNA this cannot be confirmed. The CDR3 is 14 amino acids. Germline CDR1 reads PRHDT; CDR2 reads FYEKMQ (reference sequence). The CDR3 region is CASSHGTGGYEQYF.